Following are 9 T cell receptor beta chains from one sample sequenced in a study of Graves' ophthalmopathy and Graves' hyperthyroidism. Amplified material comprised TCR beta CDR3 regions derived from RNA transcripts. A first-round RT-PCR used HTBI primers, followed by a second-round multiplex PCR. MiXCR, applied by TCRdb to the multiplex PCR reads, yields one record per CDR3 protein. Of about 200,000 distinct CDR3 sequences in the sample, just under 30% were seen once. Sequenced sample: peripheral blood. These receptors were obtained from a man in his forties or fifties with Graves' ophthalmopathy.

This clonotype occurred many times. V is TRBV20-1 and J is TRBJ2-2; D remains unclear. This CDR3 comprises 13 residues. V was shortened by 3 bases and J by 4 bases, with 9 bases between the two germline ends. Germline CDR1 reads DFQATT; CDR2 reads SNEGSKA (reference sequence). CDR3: CSASEVLTGELFF. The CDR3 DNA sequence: TGCAGTGCTAGTGAGGTTCTCACCGGGGAGCTGTTTTTT.

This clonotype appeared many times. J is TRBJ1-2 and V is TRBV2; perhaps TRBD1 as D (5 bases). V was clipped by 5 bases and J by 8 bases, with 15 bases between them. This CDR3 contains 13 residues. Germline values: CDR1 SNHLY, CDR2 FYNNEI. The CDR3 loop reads CASSPQPGSGYTF. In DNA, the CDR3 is TGTGCCAGCAGTCCTCAACCAGGGTCCGGCTACACCTTC.

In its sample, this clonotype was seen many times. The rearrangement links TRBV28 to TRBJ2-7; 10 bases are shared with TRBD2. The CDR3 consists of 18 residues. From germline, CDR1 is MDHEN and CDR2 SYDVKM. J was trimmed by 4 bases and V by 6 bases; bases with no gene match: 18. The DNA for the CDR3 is TGTGCCAGCAGCGACAGAACCGTAGCTAGCGGGAGTCTATACGAGCAGTACTTC. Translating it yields CASSDRTVASGSLYEQYF.

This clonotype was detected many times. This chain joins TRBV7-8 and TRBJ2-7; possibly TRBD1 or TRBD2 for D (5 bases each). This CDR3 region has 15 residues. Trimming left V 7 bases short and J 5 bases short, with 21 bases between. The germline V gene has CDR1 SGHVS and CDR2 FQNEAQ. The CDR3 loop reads CASILSGLAFHEQYF. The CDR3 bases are TGTGCCAGCATCCTATCGGGGCTAGCTTTCCACGAGCAGTACTTC.

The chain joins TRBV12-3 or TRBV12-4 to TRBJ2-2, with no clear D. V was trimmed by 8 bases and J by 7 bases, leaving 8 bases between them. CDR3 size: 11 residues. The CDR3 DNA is TGTGCCAGCGGGAAAAGCGGGGAGCTGTTTTTT. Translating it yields CASGKSGELFF.

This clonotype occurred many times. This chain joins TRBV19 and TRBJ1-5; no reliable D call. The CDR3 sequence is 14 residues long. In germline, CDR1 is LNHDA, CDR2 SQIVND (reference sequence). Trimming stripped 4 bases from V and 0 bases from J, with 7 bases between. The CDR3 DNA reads TGTGCCAGTAGTAAAGGGTATAGCAATCAGCCCCAGCATTTT. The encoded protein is CASSKGYSNQPQHF. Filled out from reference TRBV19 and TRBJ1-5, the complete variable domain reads DGGITQSPKYLFRKEGQNVTLSCEQNLNHDAMYWYRQDPGQGLRLIYYSQIVNDFQKGDIAEGYSVSREKKESFPLTVTSAQKNPTAFYLCASSKGYSNQPQHFGDGTRLSIL.

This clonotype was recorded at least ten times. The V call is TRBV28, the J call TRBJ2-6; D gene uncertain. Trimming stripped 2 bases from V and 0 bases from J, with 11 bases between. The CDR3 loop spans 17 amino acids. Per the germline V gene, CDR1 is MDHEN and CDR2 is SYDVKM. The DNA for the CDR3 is TGTGCCAGCAGTTTACGGGCCCTAACCTCTGGGGCCAACGTCCTGACTTTC. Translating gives CASSLRALTSGANVLTF. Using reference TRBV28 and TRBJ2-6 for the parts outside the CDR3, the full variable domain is DVKVTQSSRYLVKRTGEKVFLECVQDMDHENMFWYRQDPGLGLRLIYFSYDVKMKEKGDIPEGYSVSREKKERFSLILESASTNQTSMYLCASSLRALTSGANVLTFGAGSRLTVL.

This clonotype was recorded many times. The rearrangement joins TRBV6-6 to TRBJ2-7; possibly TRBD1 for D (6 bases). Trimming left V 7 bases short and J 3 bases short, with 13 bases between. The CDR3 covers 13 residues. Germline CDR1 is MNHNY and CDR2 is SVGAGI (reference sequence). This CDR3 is CASKRGKGYEQYF. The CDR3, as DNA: TGTGCCAGCAAGAGGGGGAAAGGCTACGAGCAGTACTTC.

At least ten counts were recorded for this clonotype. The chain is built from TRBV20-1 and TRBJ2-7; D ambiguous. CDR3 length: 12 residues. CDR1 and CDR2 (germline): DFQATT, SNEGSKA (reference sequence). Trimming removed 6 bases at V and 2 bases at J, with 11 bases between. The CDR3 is CSATGLAYEQYF. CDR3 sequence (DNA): TGCAGTGCAACCGGGCTAGCCTACGAGCAGTACTTC.